The 10 T cell receptor beta chains below were found in one sample sequenced in a study of cytomegalovirus exposure and HLA in healthy donors. Vbeta (60) and Jbeta (13) primers were used in the PCR. Some clones are missing from TCRdb's copy, which holds only in-frame ones; the method was immunoSEQ multiplex PCR. This sample has about 160,000 clones, with 77% found just once. The sequenced sample consisted of PBMCs. These receptors originate from a woman in her twenties or thirties in good health and CMV-seronegative.

About this clone: This sample also contains other DNA sequences that code for the same CDR3. The genes are TRBV30 and TRBJ2-7; TRBD2 aligns across 8 bases. The CDR3 is 14 residues long. The V segment lost 2 bases and the J segment 4 bases; nucleotides outside the gene matches: 7. Germline V gene data show CDR1 as GTSNPN and CDR2 as SVGIG (reference sequence). This CDR3 reads CAWSLASGPYEQYF. The CDR3 nucleotides are TGTGCCTGGAGTTTGGCTAGCGGGCCATACGAGCAGTACTTC.

V usage is TRBV2 and J usage is TRBJ2-7, with 10 bases identical to TRBD2. Germline CDR1 reads SNHLY; CDR2 reads FYNNEI. V shed 2 bases, J shed 12 bases, and the junction held 10 bases outside the gene matches. CDR3 length: 14 residues. The chain's CDR3 is CASSESLSGRARYF. DNA for the CDR3: TGTGCCAGCAGTGAATCGTTAAGCGGGAGGGCCCGGTACTTC.

J is TRBJ1-3 and V is TRBV4-1; D unresolved. This CDR3 is built from 17 residues. V lost 0 bases and J lost 0, with 12 bases in between. Germline V lookup: CDR1 MGHRA, CDR2 YSYEKL. CDR3 sequence reads: CASSQDWIAISGNTIYF. CDR3 DNA sequence: TGCGCCAGCAGCCAAGATTGGATAGCCATCTCTGGAAACACCATATATTTT.

In its sample, this clone was seen once. This chain joins TRBV7-2 and TRBJ2-7, with 9 bases fitting TRBD1. V was pared by 5 bases and J by 0 bases, with 2 bases of the junction left unmatched. Germline-derived CDR1 and CDR2 are SGHTA and FQGNSA. This CDR3 comprises 14 residues. DNA of the CDR3: TGTGCCAGCAGCCGGGACAGGGCCTCCTACGAGCAGTACTTC. It encodes CASSRDRASYEQYF.

The J gene is TRBJ1-1, the V gene TRBV9; possible D gene TRBD1, 6 bases. Germline V lookup: CDR1 SGDLS, CDR2 YYNGEE. The length of the CDR3 is 14 residues. Trimming stripped 0 bases from V and 3 bases from J, with 9 bases between. In DNA, the CDR3 is TGTGCCAGCAGCGTAGTGCAGGGGTACACTGAAGCTTTCTTT. The encoded protein is CASSVVQGYTEAFF.

J is TRBJ1-1 and V is TRBV28, with TRBD1 identical over 7 bases. Germline V lookup: CDR1 MDHEN, CDR2 SYDVKM. The V and J ends lost 2 bases and 1 base, in that order; junction bases with no gene match: 7. This CDR3 has 16 residues. The CDR3 loop reads CASSLGGRQGNTEAFF. The CDR3 nucleotides are TGTGCCAGCAGTTTAGGGGGGAGACAGGGGAACACTGAAGCTTTCTTT.

The chain links TRBV5-1 to TRBJ2-1, with TRBD2 matching over 7 bases. The germline gives CDR1 SGHRS, CDR2 YFSETQ. V lost 7 bases and J lost 1; bases outside the gene matches: 8. The CDR3 runs to 15 residues. CDR3 in amino acids: CASSLLAESYNEQFF. In DNA, the CDR3 is TGCGCCAGCTCCCTGCTAGCGGAGTCCTACAATGAGCAGTTCTTC. The variable domain in full, with the rest retrieved from reference TRBV5-1 and TRBJ2-1, is KAGVTQTPRYLIKTRGQQVTLSCSPISGHRSVSWYQQTPGQGLQFLFEYFSETQRNKGNFPGRFSGRQFSNSRSEMNVSTLELGDSALYLCASSLLAESYNEQFFGPGTRLTVL.

This chain links TRBV5-4 with TRBJ2-5; 9 positions agree with TRBD2. J gave up 1 base and V 4 bases, and 2 bases lay outside the gene matches. The CDR3 loop spans 14 amino acids. Germline lookup yields CDR1 SGHNT and CDR2 YYREEE (reference sequence). The CDR3 spells CASSQTSGQETQYF. CDR3 DNA sequence: TGTGCCAGCAGCCAGACTAGCGGCCAAGAGACCCAGTACTTC.

This chain joins TRBV7-6 and TRBJ1-3; 9 bases are a match to TRBD1. The germline CDR1 and CDR2 sequences are SGHVS and FNYEAQ. V shed 0 bases and J 1 base; nucleotides not matched to a gene: 7. CDR3 length: 18 residues. The CDR3 DNA follows: TGTGCCAGCAGCTTAGCGGGGACAGGGTGGCTTTCTGGAAACACCATATATTTT. Translation: CASSLAGTGWLSGNTIYF.

V usage is TRBV6-5 and J usage is TRBJ2-7; D is perhaps TRBD2 (5 bases). The V end lost 2 bases, the J end lost 1 base, and 12 bases lay between the germline ends. Germline loops: CDR1 MNHEY, CDR2 SVGAGI. The CDR3 totals 15 residues. The CDR3 region is CASSYGPGVSYEQYF. DNA for the CDR3: TGTGCCAGCAGTTACGGTCCCGGGGTGTCCTACGAGCAGTACTTC.